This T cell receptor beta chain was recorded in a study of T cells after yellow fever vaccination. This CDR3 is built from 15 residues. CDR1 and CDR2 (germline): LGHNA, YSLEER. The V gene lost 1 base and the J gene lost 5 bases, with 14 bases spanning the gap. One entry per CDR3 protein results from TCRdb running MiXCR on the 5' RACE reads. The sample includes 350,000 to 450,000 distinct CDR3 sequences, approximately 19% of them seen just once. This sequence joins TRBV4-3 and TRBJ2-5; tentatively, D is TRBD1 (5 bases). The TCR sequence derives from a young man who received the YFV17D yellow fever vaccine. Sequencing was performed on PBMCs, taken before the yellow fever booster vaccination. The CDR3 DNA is TGCGCCAGCAGCCAAGTTGGGGCGGTGAGTGAGACCCAGTACTTC. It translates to CASSQVGAVSETQYF.